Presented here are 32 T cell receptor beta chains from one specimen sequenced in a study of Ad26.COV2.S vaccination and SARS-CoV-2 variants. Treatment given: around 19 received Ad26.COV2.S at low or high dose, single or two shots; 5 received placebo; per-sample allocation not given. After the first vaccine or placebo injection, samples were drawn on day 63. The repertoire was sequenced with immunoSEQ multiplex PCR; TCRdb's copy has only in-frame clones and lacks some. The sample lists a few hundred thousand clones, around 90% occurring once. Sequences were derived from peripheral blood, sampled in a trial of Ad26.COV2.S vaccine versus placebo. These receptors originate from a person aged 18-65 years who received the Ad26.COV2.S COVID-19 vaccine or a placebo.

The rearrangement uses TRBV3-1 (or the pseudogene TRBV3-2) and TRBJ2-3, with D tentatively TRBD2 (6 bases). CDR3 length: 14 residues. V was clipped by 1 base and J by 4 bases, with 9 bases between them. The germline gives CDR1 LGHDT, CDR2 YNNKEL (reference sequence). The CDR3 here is CASSQVGGSDTQYF. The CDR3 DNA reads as TGTGCCAGCAGCCAAGTTGGGGGGTCAGATACGCAGTATTTT.

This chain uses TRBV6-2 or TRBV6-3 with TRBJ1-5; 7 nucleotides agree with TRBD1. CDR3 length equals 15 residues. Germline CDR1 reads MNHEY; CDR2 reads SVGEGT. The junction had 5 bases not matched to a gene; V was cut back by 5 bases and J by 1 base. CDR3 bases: TGTGCCAGCAGTCCCGACAGGGCAAGCAATCAGCCCCAGCATTTT. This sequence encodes CASSPDRASNQPQHF.

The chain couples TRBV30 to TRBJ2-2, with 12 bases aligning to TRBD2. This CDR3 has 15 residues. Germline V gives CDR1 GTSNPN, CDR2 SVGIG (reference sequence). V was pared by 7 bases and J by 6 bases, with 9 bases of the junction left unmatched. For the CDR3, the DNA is TGTGCCTCGTCTAGCGGGAGGGTCGGAGCCGGGGAGCTGTTTTTT. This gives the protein CASSSGRVGAGELFF. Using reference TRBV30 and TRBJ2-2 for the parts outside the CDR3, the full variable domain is SQTIHQWPATLVQPVGSPLSLECTVEGTSNPNLYWYRQAAGRGLQLLFYSVGIGQISSEVPQNLSASRPQDRQFILSSKKLLLSDSGFYLCASSSGRVGAGELFFGEGSRLTVL.

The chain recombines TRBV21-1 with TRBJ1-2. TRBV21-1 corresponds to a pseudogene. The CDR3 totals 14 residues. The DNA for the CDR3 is TGTGCCAGACGGTTAGATCGAGGTAACTATGGCTACACCTTC. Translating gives CARRLDRGNYGYTF.

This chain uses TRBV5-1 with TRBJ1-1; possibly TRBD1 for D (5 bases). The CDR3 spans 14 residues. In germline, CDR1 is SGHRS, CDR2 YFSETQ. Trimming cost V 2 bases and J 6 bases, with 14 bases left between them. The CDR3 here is CASSLSGGGAEAFF. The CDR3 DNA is TGCGCCAGCAGCTTAAGCGGGGGTGGGGCTGAAGCTTTCTTT. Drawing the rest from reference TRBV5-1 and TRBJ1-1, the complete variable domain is KAGVTQTPRYLIKTRGQQVTLSCSPISGHRSVSWYQQTPGQGLQFLFEYFSETQRNKGNFPGRFSGRQFSNSRSEMNVSTLELGDSALYLCASSLSGGGAEAFFGQGTRLTVV.

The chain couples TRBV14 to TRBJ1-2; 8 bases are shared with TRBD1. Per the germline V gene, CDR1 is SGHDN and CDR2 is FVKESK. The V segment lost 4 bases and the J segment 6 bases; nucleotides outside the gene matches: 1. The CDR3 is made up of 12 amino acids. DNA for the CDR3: TGTGCCAGCAGCCCGACAGGGGATGGCTACACCTTC. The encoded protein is CASSPTGDGYTF.

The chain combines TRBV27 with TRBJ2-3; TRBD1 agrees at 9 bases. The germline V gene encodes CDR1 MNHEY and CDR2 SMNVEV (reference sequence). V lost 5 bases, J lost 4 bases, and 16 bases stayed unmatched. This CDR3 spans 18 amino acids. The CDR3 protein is CASSGADRGLEGPDTQYF. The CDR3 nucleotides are TGTGCCAGCAGTGGGGCGGACAGGGGACTGGAGGGTCCAGATACGCAGTATTTT.

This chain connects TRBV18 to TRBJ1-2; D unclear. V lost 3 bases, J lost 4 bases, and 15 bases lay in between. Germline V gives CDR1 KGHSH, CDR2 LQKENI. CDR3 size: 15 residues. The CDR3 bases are TGTGCCAGCTCACCCCAACAGAGGTCCGTCTATGGCTACACCTTC. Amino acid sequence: CASSPQQRSVYGYTF.

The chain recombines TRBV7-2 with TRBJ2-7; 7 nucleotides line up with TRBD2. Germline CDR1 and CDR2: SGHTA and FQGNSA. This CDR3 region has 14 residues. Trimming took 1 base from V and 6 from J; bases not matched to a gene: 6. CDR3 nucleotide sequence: TGTGCCAGCAGCTTAGATTTCTCGGGAGGCGAGCAGTACTTC. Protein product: CASSLDFSGGEQYF.

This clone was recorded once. The chain's CDR3 is CASSALAGATNTGELFF. For the CDR3, the DNA is TGTGCCAGCAGTGCACTAGCGGGAGCTACGAACACCGGGGAGCTGTTTTTT. V is TRBV6-4 and J is TRBJ2-2, with 11 bases identical to TRBD2. This CDR3 comprises 17 residues. Germline assignment: CDR1 MRHNA and CDR2 SNTAGT. V lost 4 bases and J lost 0; bases outside the gene matches: 4.

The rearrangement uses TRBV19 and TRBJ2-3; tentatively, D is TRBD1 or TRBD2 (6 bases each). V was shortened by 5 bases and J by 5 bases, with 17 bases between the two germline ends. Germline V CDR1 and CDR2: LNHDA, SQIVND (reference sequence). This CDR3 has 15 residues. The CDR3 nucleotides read TGTGCCAGTAGTCAACCCCCGGGGGCCGAAGATACGCAGTATTTT. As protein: CASSQPPGAEDTQYF.

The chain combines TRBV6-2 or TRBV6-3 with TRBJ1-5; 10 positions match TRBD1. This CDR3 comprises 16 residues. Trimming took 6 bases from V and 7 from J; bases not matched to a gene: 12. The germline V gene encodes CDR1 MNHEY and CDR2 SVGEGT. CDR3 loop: CASSPGTGALRQPQHF. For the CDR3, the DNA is TGTGCCAGCAGCCCCGGGACAGGGGCATTACGGCAGCCCCAGCATTTT.

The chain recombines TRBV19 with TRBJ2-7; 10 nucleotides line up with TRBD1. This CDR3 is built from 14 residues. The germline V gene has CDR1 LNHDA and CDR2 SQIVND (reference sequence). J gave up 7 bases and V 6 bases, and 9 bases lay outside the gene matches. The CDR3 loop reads CASSRGQGIWEQYF. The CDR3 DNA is TGTGCCAGTAGCCGGGGACAGGGGATATGGGAGCAGTACTTC. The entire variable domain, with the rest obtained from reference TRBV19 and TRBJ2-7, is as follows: DGGITQSPKYLFRKEGQNVTLSCEQNLNHDAMYWYRQDPGQGLRLIYYSQIVNDFQKGDIAEGYSVSREKKESFPLTVTSAQKNPTAFYLCASSRGQGIWEQYFGPGTRLTVT.

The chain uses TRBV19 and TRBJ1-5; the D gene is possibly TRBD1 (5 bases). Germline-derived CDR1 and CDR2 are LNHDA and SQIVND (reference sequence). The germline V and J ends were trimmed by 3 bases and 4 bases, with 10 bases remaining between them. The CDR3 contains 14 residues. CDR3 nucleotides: TGTGCCAGTAGTATGATGGGGGGTAATCAGCCCCAGCATTTT. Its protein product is CASSMMGGNQPQHF.

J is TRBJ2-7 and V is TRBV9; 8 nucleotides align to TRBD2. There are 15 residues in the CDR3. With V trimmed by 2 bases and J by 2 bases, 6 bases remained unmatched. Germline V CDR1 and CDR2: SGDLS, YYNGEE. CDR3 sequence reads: CASSVRAGGTYEQYF. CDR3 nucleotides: TGTGCCAGCAGCGTTAGGGCGGGGGGTACCTACGAGCAGTACTTC.

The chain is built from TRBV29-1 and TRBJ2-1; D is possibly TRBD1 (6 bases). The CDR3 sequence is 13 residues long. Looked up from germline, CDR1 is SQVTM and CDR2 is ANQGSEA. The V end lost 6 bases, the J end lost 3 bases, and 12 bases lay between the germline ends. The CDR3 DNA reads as TGCAGCGTCACATTAGGGGGCTACAATGAGCAGTTCTTC. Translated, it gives CSVTLGGYNEQFF.

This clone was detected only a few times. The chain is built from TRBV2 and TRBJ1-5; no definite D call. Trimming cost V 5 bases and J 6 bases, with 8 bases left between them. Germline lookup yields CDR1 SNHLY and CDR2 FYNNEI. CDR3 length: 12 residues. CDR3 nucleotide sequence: TGTGCCAGCAGTCGGAATGTTCAGCCCCAGCATTTT. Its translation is CASSRNVQPQHF.

The CDR3 loop is CASSHPGQGARNEQFF. In DNA, the CDR3 is TGTGCCAGCTCACACCCGGGACAGGGGGCTCGGAATGAGCAGTTCTTC. The V call is TRBV18, the J call TRBJ2-1, with 12 positions matching TRBD1. This CDR3 spans 16 amino acids. The J segment lost 7 bases and the V segment lost 4 bases, leaving 8 bases of the junction unmatched. Per germline, CDR1 KGHSH and CDR2 LQKENI.

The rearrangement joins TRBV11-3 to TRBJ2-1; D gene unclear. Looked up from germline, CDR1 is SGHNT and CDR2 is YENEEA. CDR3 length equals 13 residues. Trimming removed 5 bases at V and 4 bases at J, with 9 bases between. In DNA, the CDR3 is TGTGCCAGCAGCGAGCCAGCGTACAATGAGCAGTTCTTC. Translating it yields CASSEPAYNEQFF.

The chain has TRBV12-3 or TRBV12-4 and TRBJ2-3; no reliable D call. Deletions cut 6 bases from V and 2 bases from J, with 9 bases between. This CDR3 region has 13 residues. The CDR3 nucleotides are TGTGCCAGCAGAGCCAGAACCACAGATACGCAGTATTTT. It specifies CASRARTTDTQYF.

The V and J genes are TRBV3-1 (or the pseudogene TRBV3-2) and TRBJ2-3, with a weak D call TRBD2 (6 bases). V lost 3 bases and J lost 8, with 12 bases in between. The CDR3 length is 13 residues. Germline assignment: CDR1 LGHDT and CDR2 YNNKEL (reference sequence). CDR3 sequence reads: CASSHSARGTQYF. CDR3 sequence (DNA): TGTGCCAGCAGCCATTCCGCGCGGGGTACGCAGTATTTT.

CDR3 sequence (DNA): TGTGCCAGTCACGAGGACGGAAGATCCTACGAGCAGTACTTC. It yields the protein CASHEDGRSYEQYF. The chain carries TRBV28 and TRBJ2-7; D gene unclear. Germline values: CDR1 MDHEN, CDR2 SYDVKM. V was shortened by 9 bases and J by 1 base, with 16 bases between the two germline ends. The CDR3 sequence is 14 residues long.

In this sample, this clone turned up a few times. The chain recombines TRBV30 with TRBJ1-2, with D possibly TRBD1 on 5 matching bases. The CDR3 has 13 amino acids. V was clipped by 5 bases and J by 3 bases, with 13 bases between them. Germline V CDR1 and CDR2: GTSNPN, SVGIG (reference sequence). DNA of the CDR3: TGTGCCTGGTCCCGGGACGGCTACTATGGCTACACCTTC. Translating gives CAWSRDGYYGYTF.

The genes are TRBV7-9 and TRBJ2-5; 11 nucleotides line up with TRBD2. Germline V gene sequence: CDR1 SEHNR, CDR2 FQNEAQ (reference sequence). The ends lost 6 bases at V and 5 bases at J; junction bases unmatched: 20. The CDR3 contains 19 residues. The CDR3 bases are TGTGCCAGCAGAAGGACAGGAGGCGGTAGCGGGAGGGCCGGGGAGACCCAGTACTTC. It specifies CASRRTGGGSGRAGETQYF.

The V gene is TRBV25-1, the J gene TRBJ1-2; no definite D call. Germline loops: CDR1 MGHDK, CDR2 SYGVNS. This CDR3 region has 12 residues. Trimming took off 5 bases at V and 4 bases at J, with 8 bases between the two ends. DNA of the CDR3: TGTGCCAGCAGTCATACGAGCTATGGCTACACCTTC. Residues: CASSHTSYGYTF.

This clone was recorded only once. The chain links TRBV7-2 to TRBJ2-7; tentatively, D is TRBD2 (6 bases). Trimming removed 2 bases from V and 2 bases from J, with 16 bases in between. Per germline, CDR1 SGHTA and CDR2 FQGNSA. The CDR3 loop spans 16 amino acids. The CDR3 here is CASSLNPGLSTYEQYF. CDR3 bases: TGTGCCAGCAGCTTAAATCCGGGACTCTCCACCTACGAGCAGTACTTC.

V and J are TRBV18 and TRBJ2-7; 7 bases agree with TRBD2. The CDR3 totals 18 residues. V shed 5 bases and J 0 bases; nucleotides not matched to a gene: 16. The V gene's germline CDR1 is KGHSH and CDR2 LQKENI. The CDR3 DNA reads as TGTGCCAGCTCAGGTACCCTCGGTGGACTAGGCGGCTCCTACGAGCAGTACTTC. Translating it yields CASSGTLGGLGGSYEQYF.

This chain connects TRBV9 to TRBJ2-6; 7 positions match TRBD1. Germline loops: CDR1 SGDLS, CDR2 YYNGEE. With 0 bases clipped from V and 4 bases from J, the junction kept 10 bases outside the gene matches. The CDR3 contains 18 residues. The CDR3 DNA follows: TGTGCCAGCAGCGTAGAGGGACAGACAAGGTGGGGGGCCAACGTCCTGACTTTC. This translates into CASSVEGQTRWGANVLTF.

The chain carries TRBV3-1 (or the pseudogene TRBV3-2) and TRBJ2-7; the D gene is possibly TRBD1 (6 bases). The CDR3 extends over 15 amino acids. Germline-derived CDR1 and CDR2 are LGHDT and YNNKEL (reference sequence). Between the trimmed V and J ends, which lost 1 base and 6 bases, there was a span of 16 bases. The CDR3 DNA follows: TGTGCCAGCAGCCAAGTCGACGGGACACCTCCCGAGCAGTACTTC. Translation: CASSQVDGTPPEQYF.

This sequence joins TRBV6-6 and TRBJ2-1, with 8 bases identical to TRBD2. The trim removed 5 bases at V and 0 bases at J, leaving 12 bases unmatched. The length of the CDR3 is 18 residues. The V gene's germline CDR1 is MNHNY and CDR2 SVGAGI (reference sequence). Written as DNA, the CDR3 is TGTGCCAGCAGTCGGAGGCTAGCGGGTCGGAGCTCCTACAATGAGCAGTTCTTC. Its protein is CASSRRLAGRSSYNEQFF.

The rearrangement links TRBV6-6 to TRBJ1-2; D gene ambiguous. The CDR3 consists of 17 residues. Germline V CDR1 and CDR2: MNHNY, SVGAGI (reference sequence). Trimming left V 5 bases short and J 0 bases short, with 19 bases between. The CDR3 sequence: CASSPYLTIISNYGYTF. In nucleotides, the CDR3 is TGTGCCAGCAGTCCCTACCTTACTATAATCTCTAACTATGGCTACACCTTC.

The CDR3 loop reads CASSEVFTLGGLEHGYTF. DNA of the CDR3: TGTGCCAGCAGTGAAGTTTTTACGTTGGGGGGCTTGGAACATGGCTACACCTTC. The chain carries TRBV6-4 and TRBJ1-2; TRBD1 might be the D (6 bases). Germline V gene lookup returns CDR1 MRHNA and CDR2 SNTAGT. The CDR3 loop spans 18 amino acids. V was pared by 3 bases and J by 6 bases, with 26 bases between.